The rows below give T cell receptor beta chains drawn from one sample of a study of shared clonotypes between healthy human individuals. Produced via immunoSEQ multiplex PCR; TCRdb's table is partial and in-frame only. The sample includes millions of clones, over 85% of them seen just once. Sequences were obtained from naive CD4+ T cells sorted from blood. Every receptor here comes from a man aged 18-30 years in good health. Each CDR3 is given with its conserved first and last residue. The D gene is left open where the match is weak. Only some rows state a clone size, as once, few, many or a class for expanded clones.

clone_size j_call v_call d_call cdr3_length cdr3_aa cdr3_nt
NA TRBJ2-7 TRBV11-3 NA 13 CASSHGTPYEQYF TGTGCCAGCAGCCACGGGACCCCCTACGAGCAGTACTTC
NA TRBJ1-5 TRBV7-2 TRBD1 15 CASSWGDRDHQPQHF TGTGCCAGCAGCTGGGGGGACAGGGACCATCAGCCCCAGCATTTT
once TRBJ2-5 TRBV5-1 NA 12 CASSLGDTTQYF TGCGCCAGCAGCTTGGGGGACACGACCCAGTACTTC
NA TRBJ1-6 TRBV30 NA 13 CAWRGGNLLALHF TGTGCCTGGAGGGGCGGAAATTTATTAGCCCTCCACTTT
NA TRBJ2-1 TRBV2 NA 12 CASIGSGNEQFF TGTGCCAGCATCGGCTCGGGAAATGAGCAGTTCTTC
NA TRBJ2-7 TRBV29-1 TRBD1 16 CSVEVRQGTLSYEQYF TGCAGCGTTGAAGTTCGACAGGGGACCCTCTCCTACGAGCAGTACTTC
NA TRBJ2-1 TRBV7-9 NA 15 CASSLGWGQNNEQFF TGTGCCAGCAGCTTAGGGTGGGGGCAGAACAATGAGCAGTTCTTC
NA TRBJ2-2 TRBV28 NA 12 CASREDTGELFF TGTGCCAGCAGGGAAGACACCGGGGAGCTGTTTTTT
once TRBJ2-1 TRBV12-5 TRBD2 18 CASGLVPLLGAGVGEQFF TGTGCTAGTGGTTTGGTCCCCCTGTTAGGAGCGGGAGTGGGGGAGCAGTTCTTC
NA TRBJ2-5 TRBV7-9 TRBD2 14 CASTLRGGQETQYF TGTGCCAGCACCCTCCGGGGGGGGCAAGAGACCCAGTACTTC
few TRBJ1-1 TRBV6-5 TRBD1 13 CASSYSGTAEAFF TGTGCCAGCAGTTACTCGGGGACAGCTGAAGCTTTCTTT